This entry features one T cell receptor (beta chain) sequence. The source of the sample is a study of T cells after yellow fever vaccination. For the study at large: Fractions of low cell number were prepared using SMART-Seq v4 Ultra Low Input.

This CDR3 has 14 residues. Germline-derived CDR1 and CDR2 are DFQATT and SNEGSKA (reference sequence). V lost 5 bases to trimming and J lost 4 bases; unmatched junction nucleotides: 7. A single record per CDR3 protein comes from TCRdb applying MiXCR to the 5' RACE reads. The sample carries around 600,000 distinct CDR3 sequences, 12% recorded once. Sequencing was performed on PBMCs, taken on the day of the yellow fever booster vaccination. The chain is built from TRBV20-1 and TRBJ2-5, with TRBD2 identical over 10 bases. This receptor was identified in a man under 40 who received the YFV17D yellow fever vaccine. The CDR3 nucleotides are TGCAGTGCTGGAAGCGGGAGGGCGGGAGAGACCCAGTACTTC. It is translated as CSAGSGRAGETQYF.